These T cell receptor beta chains were read from a single sample in a study of OX40 agonist ivuxolimab in advanced cancers. Method: immunoSEQ multiplex PCR; TCRdb's copy keeps in-frame clones and lacks some. The sample consists of nearly 20,000 clones, 80% to 90% of them appearing once. Sample: CD4+ or CD8+ T cells sorted from blood, taken in a trial of the OX40 agonist ivuxolimab. The receptors were gathered from an adult with an advanced solid tumor such as melanoma, head and neck, liver or kidney cancer. The CDR3 runs from the conserved cysteine through the conserved F or W. A D gene is named only where the DNA matches it firmly. Expanded clones are given a class, and other clones once, few, many or no size at all.

V: TRBV7-6; size: -; D: -; J: TRBJ1-3; DNA: TGTGCCAGCAGCGACGACCGACGCTCTGGAAACACCATATATTTT; CDR3: CASSDDRRSGNTIYF
V: TRBV7-3; size: -; D: -; J: TRBJ2-5; DNA: TGTGCCAGCAGCTTAGGTGGACTCGAGACCCAGTACTTC; CDR3: CASSLGGLETQYF
V: TRBV19; size: -; D: -; J: TRBJ1-2; DNA: TGTGCCAGTAGTATGGCAGGGAAAAATGGCTACACCTTC; CDR3: CASSMAGKNGYTF
V: TRBV30; size: -; D: TRBD1; J: TRBJ1-6; DNA: TGTGCCTGGAGTGTTGCGACAGGGAATTCACCCCTCCACTTT; CDR3: CAWSVATGNSPLHF
V: TRBV2; size: -; D: -; J: TRBJ2-2; DNA: TGTGCCAGCAGTGTGTCCGGGGAGCTGTTTTTT; CDR3: CASSVSGELFF
V: TRBV19; size: -; D: TRBD1; J: TRBJ2-2; DNA: TGTGCCAGTAGTAGGCGCGGACAGGGGGCGGGCACCGGGGAGCTGTTTTTT; CDR3: CASSRRGQGAGTGELFF
V: TRBV5-4; size: -; D: -; J: TRBJ1-4; DNA: TGTGCCAGCGGACAGAGAGATGAAAAACTGTTTTTT; CDR3: CASGQRDEKLFF
V: TRBV11-3; size: -; D: TRBD2; J: TRBJ2-1; DNA: TGTGCCAGCAGCTTCGCACTAGCGGGTGAGCAGTTCTTC; CDR3: CASSFALAGEQFF
V: TRBV14; size: -; D: TRBD1; J: TRBJ2-5; DNA: TGTGCCAGCAGCCGTACCGGGACAGGGGTTGCGGAGACCCAGTACTTC; CDR3: CASSRTGTGVAETQYF
V: TRBV7-9; size: -; D: -; J: TRBJ1-1; DNA: TGTGCCAGCAGCTTTTCCTTGGGAAGGGGAGCTTTCTTT; CDR3: CASSFSLGRGAFF
V: TRBV9; size: -; D: -; J: TRBJ2-1; DNA: TGTGCCAGCAGCGAGGACCACCCCAACAATGAGCAGTTCTTC; CDR3: CASSEDHPNNEQFF
V: TRBV5-1; size: -; D: -; J: TRBJ1-1; DNA: TGCGCCAGCAGCTCCAGCGGACAGACGAACACTGAAGCTTTCTTT; CDR3: CASSSSGQTNTEAFF
V: TRBV6-5; size: -; D: -; J: TRBJ2-2; DNA: TGTGCCAGCAGTTACTCGACCAGGGGCACCGGGGAGCTGTTTTTT; CDR3: CASSYSTRGTGELFF
V: TRBV11-1; size: -; D: TRBD2; J: TRBJ2-3; DNA: TGTGCCAGCAGCTTCGGGGGGGCGGATACGCAGTATTTT; CDR3: CASSFGGADTQYF
V: TRBV6-6; size: -; D: -; J: TRBJ2-2; DNA: TGTGCCAGCAGCCCACTAGGACAGTCCGGGGAGCTGTTTTTT; CDR3: CASSPLGQSGELFF
V: TRBV4-2; size: -; D: -; J: TRBJ1-5; DNA: TGTGCCAGCAGCCAATCAGGGGTCAGCAATCAGCCCCAGCATTTT; CDR3: CASSQSGVSNQPQHF
V: TRBV9; size: -; D: TRBD2; J: TRBJ2-5; DNA: TGTGCCAGCAGCGTAGATCCTAGCGGATTCCCCCAGTACTTC; CDR3: CASSVDPSGFPQYF
V: TRBV9; size: -; D: -; J: TRBJ2-1; DNA: TGTGCCAGCAGCCCCCTAGTAGGGGTCAATGAGCAGTTCTTC; CDR3: CASSPLVGVNEQFF
V: TRBV6-6; size: -; D: -; J: TRBJ2-7; DNA: TGTGCCAGCAGTTACTCTTCCTACGAGCAGTACTTC; CDR3: CASSYSSYEQYF
V: TRBV2; size: -; D: -; J: TRBJ2-4; DNA: TGTGCCAGCAGTGAACAGTTGGAAAACATTCAGTACTTC; CDR3: CASSEQLENIQYF
V: TRBV28; size: -; D: -; J: TRBJ2-5; DNA: TGTGCCAGCAGTTTAGTTCTAGAGACCCAGTACTTC; CDR3: CASSLVLETQYF
V: TRBV19; size: -; D: TRBD1; J: TRBJ2-7; DNA: TGTGCCAGTAGTTTCAGACAGGGGTTGCACTACGAGCAGTACTTC; CDR3: CASSFRQGLHYEQYF
V: TRBV19; size: -; D: -; J: TRBJ2-4; DNA: TGTGCCAGTAGTATACTCTCCAGAGGGGTGGGAGCCAAAAACATTCAGTACTTC; CDR3: CASSILSRGVGAKNIQYF
V: TRBV19; size: -; D: TRBD1; J: TRBJ1-5; DNA: TGTGCCAGTAGGACACAGGGGGCTCATAGCAATCAGCCCCAGCATTTT; CDR3: CASRTQGAHSNQPQHF
V: TRBV11-3; size: -; D: -; J: TRBJ2-3; DNA: TGTGCCAGCAGCTTAGATACTGTTTCCCATACGCAGTATTTT; CDR3: CASSLDTVSHTQYF
V: TRBV19; size: -; D: TRBD2; J: TRBJ2-5; DNA: TGTGCCAGTAGTGGGTTAGCGGGAGGTCAAGAGACCCAGTACTTC; CDR3: CASSGLAGGQETQYF
V: TRBV19; size: few; D: TRBD2; J: TRBJ2-3; DNA: TGTGCCAGTAGTATAGTCTGGGGCGGGAGGGCCGCAGATACGCAGTATTTT; CDR3: CASSIVWGGRAADTQYF
V: TRBV9; size: few; D: -; J: TRBJ2-3; DNA: TGTGCCAGCCAAGGACTGTCGGGCACAGATACGCAGTATTTT; CDR3: CASQGLSGTDTQYF
V: TRBV6-5; size: -; D: -; J: TRBJ2-2; DNA: TGTGCCAGCAAGCCGCCAACCGGGGAGCTGTTTTTT; CDR3: CASKPPTGELFF
V: TRBV5-1; size: -; D: -; J: TRBJ2-1; DNA: TGCGCCAGCAGCTCCCCGGACGGGTACAATGAGCAGTTCTTC; CDR3: CASSSPDGYNEQFF
V: TRBV7-2; size: -; D: TRBD1; J: TRBJ2-7; DNA: TGTGCCAGCAGTTTAAGGGGACAGGGGGAGTACGAGCAGTACTTC; CDR3: CASSLRGQGEYEQYF
V: TRBV10-3; size: -; D: TRBD1; J: TRBJ2-1; DNA: TGTGCCATCACTAGGACACAGGGGGCGCCAAGCATCGGCTCCTACAATGAGCAGTTCTTC; CDR3: CAITRTQGAPSIGSYNEQFF
V: TRBV29-1; size: -; D: TRBD2; J: TRBJ2-3; DNA: TGCAGCGCCACCGGGACTAGCGGAAGAGGTAACACAGATACGCAGTATTTT; CDR3: CSATGTSGRGNTDTQYF
V: TRBV6-5; size: -; D: TRBD2; J: TRBJ2-7; DNA: TGTGCCAGCAGTTACGTTGCGGGGGGTTCCTACGAGCAGTACTTC; CDR3: CASSYVAGGSYEQYF
V: TRBV5-6; size: -; D: TRBD2; J: TRBJ2-3; DNA: TGTGCCAGCAGCACCGGACTAGCGGGAGCCACAGATACGCAGTATTTT; CDR3: CASSTGLAGATDTQYF
V: TRBV19; size: -; D: -; J: TRBJ2-2; DNA: TGTGCCAGTAGTATGGACAAATGGACCGGGGAGCTGTTTTTT; CDR3: CASSMDKWTGELFF
V: TRBV5-8; size: -; D: -; J: TRBJ2-7; DNA: TGTGCCAGCAGCTCCCCCCACCGGGCCAGGGGTGAGCAGTACTTC; CDR3: CASSSPHRARGEQYF
V: TRBV25-1; size: once; D: TRBD1; J: TRBJ2-7; DNA: TGTGCCAGCAGTGTCTCACGGACAGGCGAGCAGTACTTC; CDR3: CASSVSRTGEQYF
V: TRBV4-2; size: -; D: -; J: TRBJ2-3; DNA: TGTGCCAGCAGCCAAGGGGACGGGGTAAGCACAGATACGCAGTATTTT; CDR3: CASSQGDGVSTDTQYF
V: TRBV6-6; size: -; D: TRBD1; J: TRBJ1-4; DNA: TGTGCCAGCAGGTCAGGGGGCGCGGATGAAAAACTGTTTTTT; CDR3: CASRSGGADEKLFF
V: TRBV5-4; size: -; D: -; J: TRBJ2-1; DNA: TGTGCCAGCAGCTCCTCGGGCCTCTCATACAATGAGCAGTTCTTC; CDR3: CASSSSGLSYNEQFF
V: TRBV5-4; size: -; D: -; J: TRBJ2-7; DNA: TGTGCCAGCAGCTTCAACAGGGACTCCTACGAGCAGTACTTC; CDR3: CASSFNRDSYEQYF
V: TRBV10-3; size: -; D: TRBD2; J: TRBJ2-1; DNA: TGTGCCATCAGTGAAGGGCCCCCTAGCGGGGGACTATACAATGAGCAGTTCTTC; CDR3: CAISEGPPSGGLYNEQFF
V: TRBV7-6; size: once; D: TRBD1; J: TRBJ2-7; DNA: TGTGCCAGCAGCTTAATGAGCTCAGGGGGCGCTTTCTACGAGCAGTACTTC; CDR3: CASSLMSSGGAFYEQYF
V: TRBV7-2; size: once; D: TRBD2; J: TRBJ2-7; DNA: TGTGCCAGCAGCGTCCGACTAGCGGAACCCGGTTCAGCCGGGGAGCAGTACTTC; CDR3: CASSVRLAEPGSAGEQYF
V: TRBV6-5; size: -; D: TRBD1; J: TRBJ2-1; DNA: TGTGCCAGCAGTTCCCATAGGACAGGAGTTATAGGTGAGCAGTTCTTC; CDR3: CASSSHRTGVIGEQFF
V: TRBV5-4; size: -; D: TRBD1; J: TRBJ2-7; DNA: TGTGCCAGCAGCTATACCGGGACAGCGGTCTACGAGCAGTACTTC; CDR3: CASSYTGTAVYEQYF
V: TRBV7-2; size: -; D: TRBD1; J: TRBJ2-1; DNA: TGTGCCAGCAGCCTGGGACAGGGTGACAATGAGCAGTTCTTC; CDR3: CASSLGQGDNEQFF
V: TRBV25-1; size: few; D: TRBD1; J: TRBJ1-1; DNA: TGTGCCAGCAGTGAGGGCAGGGGGCCCGGAGACACTGAAGCTTTCTTT; CDR3: CASSEGRGPGDTEAFF
V: TRBV19; size: -; D: -; J: TRBJ1-5; DNA: TGTGCCAGTAGTATGCAGGACACCCTATCGAGCCCTAATCAGCCCCAGCATTTT; CDR3: CASSMQDTLSSPNQPQHF
V: TRBV6-5; size: -; D: -; J: TRBJ2-7; DNA: TGTGCCAGCAGTTACCGGGACGACCGCGAGCAGTACTTC; CDR3: CASSYRDDREQYF
V: TRBV5-1; size: -; D: -; J: TRBJ2-5; DNA: TGCGCCAGCAGCCGACAATGGGATTATACGGGGCAAGAGACCCAGTACTTC; CDR3: CASSRQWDYTGQETQYF
V: TRBV9; size: once; D: -; J: TRBJ2-7; DNA: TGTGCCAGCAGCGTAGCCCTCAGTGGTTACGAGCAGTACTTC; CDR3: CASSVALSGYEQYF
V: TRBV7-6; size: -; D: -; J: TRBJ1-1; DNA: TGTGCCAGCAGCTTTTACCCCGGACATGGGGAGGGGACTGAAGCTTTCTTT; CDR3: CASSFYPGHGEGTEAFF
V: TRBV5-1; size: -; D: TRBD1; J: TRBJ1-1; DNA: TGCGCCAGCAGCTTACAGCGACAGGGTGATACTGAAGCTTTCTTT; CDR3: CASSLQRQGDTEAFF